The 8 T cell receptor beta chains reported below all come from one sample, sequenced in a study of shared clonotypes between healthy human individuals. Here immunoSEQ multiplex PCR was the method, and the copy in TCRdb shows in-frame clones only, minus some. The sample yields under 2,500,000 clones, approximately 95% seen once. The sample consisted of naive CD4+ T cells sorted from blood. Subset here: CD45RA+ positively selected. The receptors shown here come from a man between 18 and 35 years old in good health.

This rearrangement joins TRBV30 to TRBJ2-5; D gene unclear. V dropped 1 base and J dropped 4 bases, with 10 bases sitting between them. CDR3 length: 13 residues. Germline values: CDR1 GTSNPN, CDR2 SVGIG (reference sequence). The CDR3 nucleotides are TGTGCCTGGAGTGCCCCACCGGGAGAGACCCAGTACTTC. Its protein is CAWSAPPGETQYF.

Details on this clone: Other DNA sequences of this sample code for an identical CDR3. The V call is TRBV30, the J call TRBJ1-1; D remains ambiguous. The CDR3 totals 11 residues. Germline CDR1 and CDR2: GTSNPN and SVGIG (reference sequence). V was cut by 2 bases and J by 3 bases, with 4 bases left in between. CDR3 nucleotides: TGTGCCTGGAGTCAAGACACTGAAGCTTTCTTT. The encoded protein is CAWSQDTEAFF. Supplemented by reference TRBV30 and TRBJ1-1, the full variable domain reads SQTIHQWPATLVQPVGSPLSLECTVEGTSNPNLYWYRQAAGRGLQLLFYSVGIGQISSEVPQNLSASRPQDRQFILSSKKLLLSDSGFYLCAWSQDTEAFFGQGTRLTVV.

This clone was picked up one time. The CDR3 DNA sequence: TGCGCCAGCAGCTTTTCGGGCGCGTATGGCTACACCTTC. It translates to CASSFSGAYGYTF. V and J are TRBV5-1 and TRBJ1-2; D is unresolved. The CDR3 runs to 13 residues. From germline, CDR1 is SGHRS and CDR2 YFSETQ. Trimming shortened V by 2 bases and J by 5 bases, and 10 bases separated the two germline ends.

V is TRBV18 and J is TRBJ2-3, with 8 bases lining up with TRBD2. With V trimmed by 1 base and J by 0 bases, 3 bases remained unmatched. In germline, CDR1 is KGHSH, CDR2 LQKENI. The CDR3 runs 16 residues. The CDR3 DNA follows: TGTGCCAGCTCACCACTACAGCGGGGGAGCACAGATACGCAGTATTTT. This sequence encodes CASSPLQRGSTDTQYF.

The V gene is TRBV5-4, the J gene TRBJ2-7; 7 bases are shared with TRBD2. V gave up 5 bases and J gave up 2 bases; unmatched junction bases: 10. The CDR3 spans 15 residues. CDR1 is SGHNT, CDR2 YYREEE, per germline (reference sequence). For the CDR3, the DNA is TGTGCCAGCAGTCCCCTGGGGGGAGGGCCCTACGAGCAGTACTTC. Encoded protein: CASSPLGGGPYEQYF.

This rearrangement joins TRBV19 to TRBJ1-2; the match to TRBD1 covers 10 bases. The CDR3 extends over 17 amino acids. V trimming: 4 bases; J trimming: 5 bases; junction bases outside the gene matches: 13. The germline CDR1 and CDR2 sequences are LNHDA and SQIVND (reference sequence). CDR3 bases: TGTGCCAGTAGTACCGGGACAGGGGCCGGGCCTACATATGGCTACACCTTC. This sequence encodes CASSTGTGAGPTYGYTF.

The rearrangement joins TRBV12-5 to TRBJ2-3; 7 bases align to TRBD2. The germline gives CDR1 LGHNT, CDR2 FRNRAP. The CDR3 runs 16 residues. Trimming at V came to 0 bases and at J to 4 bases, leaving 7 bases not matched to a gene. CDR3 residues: CASGLVLGAGADTQYF. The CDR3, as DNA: TGTGCTAGTGGTTTGGTACTAGGCGCGGGAGCAGATACGCAGTATTTT.

The CDR3 is CASSWARETEAFF. The CDR3 nucleotides read TGTGCCAGCAGTTGGGCCAGGGAGACTGAAGCTTTCTTT. The V and J genes are TRBV28 and TRBJ1-1, with D possibly being TRBD1 (5 bases). V was pared by 4 bases and J by 5 bases, with 11 bases between. The CDR3 sequence is 13 residues long. The germline CDR1 and CDR2 sequences are MDHEN and SYDVKM.